The 5 T cell receptor beta chains listed next were all sequenced from one sample in a study of T cell changes during pregnancy in multiple sclerosis. Only in-frame clones appear in the TCRdb table, and some are missing; sequencing was by immunoSEQ multiplex PCR. The profile shows some 29,000 clones, 80% to 90% of them singletons. The input for sequencing was CD8+ T cells from peripheral blood mononuclear cells, taken in the third trimester of pregnancy. These receptors were collected from a female donor with multiple sclerosis, enrolled in a pregnancy study.

The V and J genes are TRBV4-2 and TRBJ2-3, with D possibly being TRBD1 (6 bases). Germline CDR1 and CDR2: LGHNA and YNFKEQ. The CDR3 runs to 17 residues. Trimming left V 1 base short and J 0 bases short, with 14 bases between. The CDR3 is CASSQALTGLSTDTQYF. The CDR3 nucleotides read TGTGCCAGCAGCCAAGCCCTGACAGGACTTAGCACAGATACGCAGTATTTT.

Notes on this clone: Mismatch with germline at one junction end may stem from a read error. The chain links TRBV2 to TRBJ2-7; 8 bases are a match to TRBD2. The germline V gene has CDR1 SNHLY and CDR2 FYNNEI. The CDR3 loop spans 15 amino acids. CDR3 sequence: CASREGAGVAGEQYF. The DNA for the CDR3 is TGTGCCAGCAGGGAAGGAGCGGGAGTGGCAGGTGAGCAGTACTTC.

As DNA, the CDR3 is TGTGCCAGCAGCGTGGGACAGGGGCTTCAGCCCCAGCATTTT. Amino acid sequence: CASSVGQGLQPQHF. The chain uses TRBV5-6 and TRBJ1-5; 10 bases match TRBD1. Germline values: CDR1 SGHDT, CDR2 YYEEEE. This CDR3 spans 14 amino acids. After removal of 4 bases from V and 6 bases from J, the junction contained 4 bases not matched to a gene. The whole variable domain, remainder taken from reference TRBV5-6 and TRBJ1-5, is DAGVTQSPTHLIKTRGQQVTLRCSPKSGHDTVSWYQQALGQGPQFIFQYYEEEERQRGNFPDRFSGHQFPNYSSELNVNALLLGDSALYLCASSVGQGLQPQHFGDGTRLSIL.

The chain recombines TRBV6-6 with TRBJ2-7, with a weak D call TRBD2 (6 bases). Germline V gene lookup returns CDR1 MNHNY and CDR2 SVGAGI (reference sequence). The CDR3 extends over 16 amino acids. V was shortened by 6 bases and J by 0 bases, with 18 bases between the two germline ends. The CDR3 here is CASSGPNPGGSYEQYF. CDR3 DNA: TGTGCCAGCAGCGGACCTAACCCCGGGGGCTCCTACGAGCAGTACTTC.

The table lists this clone with a count of one. The chain has TRBV15 and TRBJ2-3; D unclear. The CDR3 length is 15 residues. Trimming shortened V by 8 bases and J by 0 bases, and 15 bases separated the two germline ends. The V gene's germline CDR1 is LNHNV and CDR2 YYDKDF (reference sequence). CDR3 sequence: CATSVQVSSTDTQYF. CDR3 coding DNA: TGTGCCACCTCAGTTCAGGTCTCTAGCACAGATACGCAGTATTTT. Based on the CDR3 plus reference TRBV15 and TRBJ2-3, the full variable domain is DAMVIQNPRYQVTQFGKPVTLSCSQTLNHNVMYWYQQKSSQAPKLLFHYYDKDFNNEADTPDNFQSRRPNTSFCFLDIRSPGLGDTAMYLCATSVQVSSTDTQYFGPGTRLTVL.